The rows below give T cell receptor beta chains drawn from one sample of a study of CD8+ T cells in alopecia areata. Measured with immunoSEQ multiplex PCR; TCRdb has only the in-frame clones, and not every one. The sample includes 95,000 to 100,000 clones, roughly 64% of them seen just once. The source material was CD8+ T cells sorted from blood, sampled at week 4, from a patient treated with tofacitinib. The receptors shown here come from a human donor with alopecia areata. Each CDR3 is given with its conserved first and last residue. D genes are given only for firm matches. Clone size appears in some rows only: once, few, many, or a class for an expanded clone.

TRBV13,NA,TRBJ1-1,NA,CASSPEGTEAFF,TGTGCCAGCAGCCCTGAGGGGACTGAAGCTTTCTTT
TRBV5-1,few,TRBJ2-7,NA,CASSLYQRSSYEQYF,TGCGCCAGCAGCTTGTACCAGCGGAGCTCCTACGAGCAGTACTTC
TRBV19,NA,TRBJ1-1,NA,CASSLKWRAEAFF,TGTGCCAGTAGTCTAAAGTGGAGGGCTGAAGCTTTCTTT
TRBV27,once,TRBJ1-2,NA,CASSPRTDRARGYTF,TGTGCCAGCAGTCCACGAACGGACAGAGCGCGCGGCTACACCTTC
TRBV5-1,NA,TRBJ2-7,TRBD2,CASSVSGGSYVEQYF,TGCGCCAGCAGCGTGAGCGGGGGGAGTTACGTCGAGCAGTACTTC
TRBV7-9,few,TRBJ2-7,NA,CASSLGPGKSSYEQYF,TGTGCCAGCAGCTTAGGGCCAGGGAAGAGCTCCTACGAGCAGTACTTC
TRBV2,NA,TRBJ2-1,TRBD2,CANLGTSANEQFF,TGTGCCAACCTGGGGACTAGCGCCAATGAGCAGTTCTTC
TRBV28,NA,TRBJ2-7,NA,CASTPEGTSYEQYF,TGTGCCAGCACCCCGGAGGGTACGTCCTACGAGCAGTACTTC
TRBV23-1,NA,TRBJ2-1,NA,CAIVDGRRADSYNEQFF,TGCGCCATCGTGGACGGAAGAAGGGCCGACTCCTACAATGAGCAGTTCTTC
TRBV29-1,NA,TRBJ2-1,NA,CSVEVPVDSYNEQFF,TGCAGCGTTGAAGTCCCGGTGGACTCCTACAATGAGCAGTTCTTC
TRBV7-3,NA,TRBJ2-1,TRBD2,CASSLSLAGVYNEQFF,TGTGCCAGCAGCTTAAGTCTAGCGGGGGTTTACAATGAGCAGTTCTTC
TRBV5-1,once,TRBJ2-2,NA,CASSLGTGAEELFF,TGCGCCAGCAGCTTGGGAACAGGTGCAGAGGAGCTGTTTTTT
TRBV2,NA,TRBJ1-2,NA,CASSENPTDHYGYTF,TGTGCCAGCAGTGAAAATCCGACAGACCACTATGGCTACACCTTC
TRBV4-1,NA,TRBJ1-5,NA,CASSHETGSNQPQHF,TGCGCCAGCAGCCATGAGACGGGTAGCAATCAGCCCCAGCATTTT
TRBV28,NA,TRBJ2-7,NA,CASSLTSEQYF,TGTGCCAGCAGTTTAACGTCCGAGCAGTACTTC
TRBV29-1,NA,TRBJ2-7,NA,CSVEGLTGTGGYEQYF,TGCAGCGTTGAAGGCTTAACCGGGACGGGCGGCTACGAGCAGTACTTC
TRBV4-1,NA,TRBJ2-2,NA,CASSQGSQVSGELFF,TGCGCCAGCAGCCAAGGAAGTCAAGTCTCCGGGGAGCTGTTTTTT
TRBV2,once,TRBJ2-1,NA,CASTKTGEGDNEQFF,TGTGCCAGCACCAAAACCGGGGAGGGGGACAATGAGCAGTTCTTC
TRBV29-1,NA,TRBJ2-7,NA,CSVPLGSEQYF,TGCAGCGTCCCCCTAGGGAGCGAGCAGTACTTC
TRBV6-5,NA,TRBJ1-2,NA,CASSYSDNYGYTF,TGTGCCAGCAGTTACTCTGATAACTATGGCTACACCTTC
TRBV13,NA,TRBJ2-2,NA,CASSFFGGELFF,TGTGCCAGCAGCTTCTTTGGAGGGGAGCTGTTTTTT
TRBV11-2,few,TRBJ1-2,TRBD1,CASSLGTGGDTF,TGTGCCAGCAGCTTAGGGACAGGTGGAGACACCTTC
TRBV13,NA,TRBJ1-2,NA,CASSLNSNYGYTF,TGTGCCAGCAGCTTAAACTCAAACTATGGCTACACCTTC
TRBV5-4,few,TRBJ1-1,TRBD1,CASSLGQGNGNTEAFF,TGTGCCAGCAGCTTGGGACAGGGTAATGGAAACACTGAAGCTTTCTTT
TRBV13,few,TRBJ2-1,TRBD1,CASSPGQENNEQFF,TGTGCCAGCAGCCCCGGACAGGAGAACAATGAGCAGTTCTTC
TRBV5-4,NA,TRBJ2-3,TRBD2,CASSLGLAGGDTQYF,TGTGCCAGCAGCTTGGGACTAGCGGGGGGTGATACGCAGTATTTT
TRBV5-1,NA,TRBJ1-1,NA,CASSPTSHDTEAFF,TGCGCCAGCAGCCCAACGTCACATGACACTGAAGCTTTCTTT
TRBV11-2,NA,TRBJ2-7,NA,CASSSSPYEQYF,TGTGCCAGCAGCTCCTCCCCCTACGAGCAGTACTTC
TRBV2,once,TRBJ1-2,NA,CASQPGDSYTNYGYTF,TGTGCCAGCCAACCCGGCGACAGCTATACTAACTATGGCTACACCTTC
TRBV9,few,TRBJ2-7,NA,CASSEGSAYEQYF,TGTGCCAGCAGTGAGGGAAGCGCCTACGAGCAGTACTTC
TRBV27,NA,TRBJ2-4,NA,CASSLSGRNIQYF,TGTGCCAGCAGTTTATCGGGCAGAAACATTCAGTACTTC
TRBV6-1,NA,TRBJ2-5,NA,CASSFSPQGQETQYF,TGTGCCAGCAGTTTTTCCCCACAGGGTCAAGAGACCCAGTACTTC
TRBV6-5,NA,TRBJ1-1,NA,CASSWGTEAFF,TGTGCCAGCAGTTGGGGGACAGAAGCTTTCTTT
TRBV20-1,NA,TRBJ2-1,NA,CSGTDYNEQFF,TGCAGTGGAACCGATTACAATGAGCAGTTCTTC
TRBV4-3,NA,TRBJ2-7,NA,CASSHSGTGSYEQYF,TGCGCCAGCAGCCATAGCGGGACAGGTTCCTACGAGCAGTACTTC
TRBV7-2,once,TRBJ2-1,TRBD2,CASSLTFTSGMLYEQFF,TGTGCCAGCAGCTTAACCTTTACTAGCGGGATGCTCTATGAGCAGTTCTTC
TRBV4-3,NA,TRBJ2-7,TRBD2,CASSQDRGLAGVEQYF,TGCGCCAGCAGCCAAGATAGGGGACTAGCGGGGGTCGAGCAGTACTTC
TRBV10-3,NA,TRBJ1-2,TRBD1,CAISDWDRLNYGYTF,TGTGCCATCAGTGACTGGGACAGGCTTAACTATGGCTACACCTTC
TRBV5-1,NA,TRBJ2-4,NA,CASSSDLGGTNIQYF,TGCGCCAGCAGCTCTGACTTGGGCGGAACAAACATTCAGTACTTC
TRBV7-9,few,TRBJ2-7,TRBD1,CASSFLGQGAGEQYF,TGTGCCAGCAGCTTCCTGGGACAGGGGGCGGGCGAGCAGTACTTC
TRBV5-6,few,TRBJ2-1,NA,CASSLAGDNEQFF,TGTGCCAGCAGCTTGGCGGGGGACAATGAGCAGTTCTTC
TRBV5-1,NA,TRBJ2-1,NA,CASSLDRVNEQFF,TGCGCCAGCAGCTTGGACAGGGTGAATGAGCAGTTCTTC
TRBV30,few,TRBJ2-1,NA,CAWSVGNDEQFF,TGTGCCTGGAGTGTGGGCAACGATGAGCAGTTCTTC
TRBV4-3,once,TRBJ1-1,NA,CASSQDRLFPGNTEAFF,TGCGCCAGCAGCCAAGATAGGTTGTTTCCAGGGAACACTGAAGCTTTCTTT
TRBV6-5,NA,TRBJ2-5,NA,CASSYSGGSQETQYF,TGTGCCAGCAGTTACAGTGGGGGTAGTCAAGAGACCCAGTACTTC
TRBV30,NA,TRBJ1-1,NA,CAWSALYGQFTEAFF,TGTGCCTGGAGTGCCCTGTACGGACAGTTCACTGAAGCTTTCTTT
TRBV2,once,TRBJ1-1,NA,CASSEAPGGWSEAFF,TGTGCCAGCAGTGAAGCGCCCGGGGGGTGGTCTGAAGCTTTCTTT